This T cell receptor (beta chain) was sequenced in a study of response to subunit inactivated influenza vaccine. TCRdb analysed the RT-PCR reads with MiXCR anew, one entry per CDR3 protein. Of hundreds of thousands of distinct CDR3 sequences detected, about 25% appear once; the ten largest clones hold approximately 1.9%. Comment on this clonotype: What it recognizes is unknown.

Trimming pared 5 bases from V and 4 bases from J, leaving 12 bases between. Germline lookup yields CDR1 SGHTA and CDR2 FQGNSA. This CDR3 spans 15 amino acids. Study-level findings and limits: New T cells are recruited in small numbers by each seasonal influenza vaccination, according to the authors' suggestion.

Specimen: CD4+ T cells sorted from PBMCs, collected 4 to 6 days after vaccination. This chain links TRBV7-2 with TRBJ1-6; no clear D. The TCR comes from a man aged 45-65 years who received an inactivated influenza vaccine. The CDR3 sequence: CASSPGRSYNSPLHF. The DNA for the CDR3 is TGTGCCAGCAGCCCAGGTCGATCTTATAATTCACCCCTCCACTTT.